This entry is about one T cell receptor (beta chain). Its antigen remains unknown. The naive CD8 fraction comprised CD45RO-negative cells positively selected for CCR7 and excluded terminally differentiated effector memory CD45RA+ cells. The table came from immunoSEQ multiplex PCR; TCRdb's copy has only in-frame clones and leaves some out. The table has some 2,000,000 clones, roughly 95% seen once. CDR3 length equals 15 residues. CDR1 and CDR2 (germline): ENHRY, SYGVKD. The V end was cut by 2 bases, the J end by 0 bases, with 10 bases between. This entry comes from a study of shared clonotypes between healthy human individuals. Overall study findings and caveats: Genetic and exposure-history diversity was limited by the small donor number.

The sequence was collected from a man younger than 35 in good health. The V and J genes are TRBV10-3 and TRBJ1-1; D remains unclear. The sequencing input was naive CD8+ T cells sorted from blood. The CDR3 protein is CAISERGGLNTEAFF. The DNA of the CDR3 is TGTGCCATCAGTGAGAGAGGAGGTTTGAACACTGAAGCTTTCTTT.